This T cell receptor (beta chain) was recorded in a study of blood T cell repertoires in COVID-19 (dated by TCRdb to between 2020 and 2021). Describing the broader study: Samples from collaborators originated in the United States, Italy and Spain and spanned both the acute and convalescent phases of COVID-19. The material from the prospective study consisted of cDNA or gDNA derived from T cells, B-cell-depleted T cells, or PBMCs. Deeply sampled blood TCRbeta repertoires from subjects exposed to, actively infected with, or recovered from COVID-19 were included in the dataset. A freely available public database, intended as a resource for researchers studying the immune response to SARS-CoV-2, is where the repertoires were released. Samples came from the ongoing ImmuneRACE study (first 160 participants) plus 1,254 subjects from 6 global collaborators. The sample metadata nearly always contained a de-identified subject ID, COVID-19 status, age in years and sex. HLA class I and class II types, where available, came from metadata supplied by the sample provider rather than from assay-based typing.

Whole blood was collected in K2EDTA tubes by collaborating institutions according to the institutions' own protocols. For TCRbeta analysis, collaborator samples were shipped as frozen whole blood, as isolated PBMCs, or as DNA extracted from either sample type. About this clone: It has no known antigen specificity. There are no base qualities to consult, and no much larger clone falls within one base.

The CDR3, cysteine through phenylalanine, is 14 amino acids long. The kept DNA is CDR3 alone, 42 bases in frame from the first base. As encoded in the germline V gene (reference sequence), CDR1 is LNHDA while CDR2 is SQIVND. The germline V end is reduced by 5 bases and the J end by 7 bases; junction bases left unmatched: 7. TCRbeta CDR3 regions were amplified from genomic DNA by means of the immunoSEQ Assay, a bias-controlled multiplex PCR. As for the authors' bioinformatics: Within the assay, amplification of reference gene primers was used to estimate how many nucleated cells each sample contained. Sequence reads were collapsed and filtered to measure the absolute abundance of every unique TCRbeta CDR3 rearrangement. Productive Simpson clonality was computed per sample as the square root of Simpson's diversity index over productive rearrangements. In its TCRdb copy, this immuneACCESS table keeps in-frame sequences only and misses some clones. Where compared with another copy, unresolved V genes explain less than half of these, and the others have no known cause. Clone size and V and J calls were adopted from that table, with D and trimming inferred from the DNA. The table for this sample lists more than 200,000 clones; around 82% of them were counted only once. The biggest ten clones account for roughly 8.7% of the sample.

What the research found in general, with its limitations: The quantity of clinical and demographic metadata differed by source and by participant and was supplied without curation.

Recombination linked TRBV19 to TRBJ1-4, with 7 middle bases fitting TRBD1. Sequencing input: peripheral blood. The receptor was derived from a man aged 35 to 55 with active or convalescent COVID-19. CDR3 region: CASSLQGGSEKLFF. The sequenced DNA is TGTGCCAGTAGTCTGCAGGGGGGTAGTGAAAAACTGTTTTTT.